This TCR beta chain was sequenced for a study of CD8 T cells in Susac syndrome. Roughly 0.45 to 1 ug RNA was reverse transcribed with random hexamers. TCRdb re-analysed the immunoSEQ multiplex PCR reads in MiXCR, keeping a single row per CDR3 protein. The profile covers hundreds of thousands of distinct CDR3 sequences, with 90% to 97% appearing a single time and about 0.1% taken by the ten largest. TCR beta sequences were obtained from blood CD8+ and CD4+ T cells. V shed 5 bases and J shed 0 bases, with 23 bases lying between them. This CDR3 has 18 amino acids. Germline V gene sequence: CDR1 SEHNR, CDR2 FQNEAQ (reference sequence).

The V and J genes are TRBV7-9 and TRBJ2-7, with a tentative D call TRBD1 (6 bases). The sequenced sample consisted of CD4+ T cells from PBMCs. This sequence was found in a human donor with Susac syndrome. The CDR3 is CASSDTTGLTGSSYEQYF. As DNA, the CDR3 is TGTGCCAGCAGCGACACGACAGGCTTGACGGGATCCTCCTACGAGCAGTACTTC. Filled out from reference TRBV7-9 and TRBJ2-7, the complete variable domain reads DTGVSQNPRHKITKRGQNVTFRCDPISEHNRLYWYRQTLGQGPEFLTYFQNEAQLEKSRLLSDRFSAERPKGSFSTLEIQRTEQGDSAMYLCASSDTTGLTGSSYEQYFGPGTRLTVT.